This T cell receptor (beta chain) was found in a study of shared clonotypes between healthy human individuals. Study-level background: Two women and three men aged 18 to 49 served as donors. General observations from the study: Estimated clonotype richness was generally higher in naive than memory subsets.

Naive-designated CD8 cells lacked CD45RO, were positively enriched for CCR7, and omitted terminally differentiated effector memory CD45RA+ cells. With respect to this clone: No antigen is known for it. Other DNA sequences of this sample code for an identical CDR3.

V lost 0 bases and J lost 4, with 5 bases in between. Germline V gene sequence: CDR1 SGHNT, CDR2 YYREEE (reference sequence). This CDR3 has 13 amino acids. Assay used: immunoSEQ multiplex PCR; TCRdb lists only in-frame clones, some missing. The repertoire holds just over 2,000,000 clones, with roughly 94% as singletons. Sample: naive CD8+ T cells sorted from blood. V and J are TRBV5-4 and TRBJ2-1; D gene ambiguous. This clonotype was sampled from a man between 18 and 29 years old in good health. The CDR3 nucleotides are TGTGCCAGCAGCTTGGCCAGTTACAATGAGCAGTTCTTC. It encodes CASSLASYNEQFF. The full variable domain, completed using reference TRBV5-4 and TRBJ2-1, is ETGVTQSPTHLIKTRGQQVTLRCSSQSGHNTVSWYQQALGQGPQFIFQYYREEENGRGNFPPRFSGLQFPNYSSELNVNALELDDSALYLCASSLASYNEQFFGPGTRLTVL.